The sequence of this T cell receptor (beta chain) was determined in a study of T cell repertoires in cytomegalovirus infection (dated by TCRdb to about 2019). Study-level background: Alongside well-studied HLA-B-restricted epitopes, the peptide stimulations were aimed at recently identified HLA-C-restricted CMV epitopes, whose presentation resists viral immunomodulation. Because public TCR beta signatures pointed to carriage of CMV infection together with the matching HLA type, the HLA type of each donor mattered for the analysis.

The sample's treatment or condition label, in plain terms: in vitro stimulation with specific CMV peptide epitopes to enrich CMV-specific T cells. TCRdb lists the instrument as Illumina HiSeq 1500. In TCRdb, the public reads were trimmed at Q25 with fastp and aligned with MiXCR, with productive beta chains retained. Rows with a matching CDR3 protein are joined into one entry that keeps the most common DNA and genes. This sample holds about 830,000 distinct CDR3 sequences; approximately 32% were observed only once. 12% of the sample rests with the top ten. The research as a whole found: In both this cohort and an independent cohort of some 350 donors, the cumulative frequency of public TCR beta family members distinguished carriers of CMV infection plus the relevant HLA type. The ex vivo response was dominated by HLA-C-restricted CMV-specific TCR beta clonotypes, which also provided the single most frequent clonotype in two of eight donors.

Reading from cysteine to phenylalanine, the CDR3 counts 13 amino acids. Left in the record is the CDR3 DNA by itself, 39 bases read in frame from the first base. CDR1 and CDR2, per the germline V gene (reference sequence), are DFQATT and SNEGSKA. V lost 3 bases and J lost 5 bases; the stretch between them is 14 bases long. Concerning this clonotype: There is no known antigen for this receptor. Qualities for individual bases were not recorded, and no much larger clone is one base off.

This TCR was sampled from a human donor in good health (CMV status not recorded). Some clones in this sample may be carry-over from other donors' samples. The specimen comprised cultured CD8+ T cells from PBMCs, sampled from culture after CMV antigen stimulation. The chain was built from TRBV20-1 and TRBJ2-7; matching of 6 bases hints at TRBD2 as the D gene. The CDR3 corresponds to CSASRGAGDEQYF. The DNA is as follows: TGCAGTGCTAGCCGCGGGGCGGGCGACGAGCAGTACTTC.